The 4 T cell receptor beta chains reported below all come from one sample, sequenced in a study of blood T cells in healthy people across ages. Using a J-beta primer mix together with a sample-barcoded 5' primer, a second PCR was run for roughly 6 to 12 cycles. TCRdb re-analysed the 5' RACE reads in MiXCR, keeping a single row per CDR3 protein. The sample has about 1.7 million distinct CDR3 sequences, 28% seen once; the top ten hold less than 9.5%. Input material: blood. All receptors derive from a woman in her 30s in good health.

This clonotype has ten or more counts. This chain connects TRBV12-3 or TRBV12-4 to TRBJ2-5; D is perhaps TRBD2 (5 bases). The V gene lost 1 base and the J gene lost 9 bases, with 18 bases spanning the gap. CDR3 length: 15 amino acids. The CDR3: CASSLVPGVSLPQYF. The CDR3, as DNA: TGTGCCAGCAGTTTAGTACCCGGGGTTTCGCTTCCCCAGTACTTC.

This clonotype was seen a handful of times. The V and J genes are TRBV10-2 and TRBJ1-5, with D maybe TRBD1 (5 bases). V was trimmed by 4 bases and J by 2 bases, leaving 9 bases between them. The CDR3 has 14 residues. Germline values: CDR1 WSHSY, CDR2 SAAADI. CDR3 loop: CASSGQFGNQPQHF. As DNA, the CDR3 is TGCGCCAGCAGTGGACAGTTTGGCAATCAGCCCCAGCATTTT.

The V and J genes are TRBV14 and TRBJ1-2; D gene uncertain. This CDR3 comprises 16 residues. The V end lost 0 bases, the J end lost 0 bases, and 11 bases lay between the germline ends. Germline values: CDR1 SGHDN, CDR2 FVKESK. The CDR3 DNA is TGTGCCAGCAGCCAAGAGTCCAGGCGCCCTAACTATGGCTACACCTTC. This encodes CASSQESRRPNYGYTF.

This clonotype was observed many times. V is TRBV9 and J is TRBJ1-4; the D gene is possibly TRBD1 (5 bases). Germline assignment: CDR1 SGDLS and CDR2 YYNGEE. The V end lost 4 bases, the J end lost 11 bases, and 9 bases lay between the germline ends. The CDR3 loop spans 11 amino acids. As DNA, the CDR3 is TGTGCCAGCAGCCCCGGGGGTAAACTGTTTTTT. This translates into CASSPGGKLFF.